Shown below are 27 T cell receptor beta chains from a single sample sequenced in a study of blood T cell repertoires in COVID-19. The table came from immunoSEQ multiplex PCR; TCRdb's copy has only in-frame clones and leaves some out. The table shows some 35,000 clones, with roughly 87% occurring only once. Sequences were obtained from peripheral blood. These receptors all come from a human donor in a cohort sampled during active COVID-19.

CDR3 loop: CASSPGLAGESSGANVLTF. CDR3 bases: TGTGCCAGCAGCCCCGGTCTAGCGGGCGAGAGCTCTGGGGCCAACGTCCTGACTTTC. This chain connects TRBV7-3 to TRBJ2-6, with TRBD2 matching over 8 bases. CDR3 length equals 19 residues. Germline CDR1 and CDR2: SGHTA and FQGTGA. V lost 5 bases, J lost 0 bases, and 12 bases stayed unmatched.

The chain has TRBV28 and TRBJ1-6; D is undetermined. This CDR3 comprises 18 residues. Germline loops: CDR1 MDHEN, CDR2 SYDVKM. V was trimmed by 7 bases and J by 2 bases, leaving 21 bases between them. The CDR3: CASTPLGTSGTYNSPLHF. CDR3 sequence (DNA): TGTGCCAGCACCCCCCTCGGAACCTCAGGCACCTATAATTCACCCCTCCACTTT. The variable domain in full, with the rest retrieved from reference TRBV28 and TRBJ1-6, is DVKVTQSSRYLVKRTGEKVFLECVQDMDHENMFWYRQDPGLGLRLIYFSYDVKMKEKGDIPEGYSVSREKKERFSLILESASTNQTSMYLCASTPLGTSGTYNSPLHFGNGTRLTVT.

The chain links TRBV6-5 to TRBJ2-7; TRBD1 might be the D (5 bases). There are 14 residues in the CDR3. V dropped 0 bases and J dropped 1 base, with 7 bases sitting between them. Germline V gives CDR1 MNHEY, CDR2 SVGAGI. This chain's CDR3 is CASSYSRDSYEQYF. The CDR3 DNA reads TGTGCCAGCAGTTACTCCAGGGATTCCTACGAGCAGTACTTC.

This clone has a single count. The chain is built from TRBV9 and TRBJ2-5; 10 bases agree with TRBD2. CDR1 is SGDLS, CDR2 YYNGEE, per germline. This CDR3 contains 15 residues. J was trimmed by 5 bases and V by 4 bases; bases with no gene match: 8. The CDR3 DNA reads as TGTGCCAGCAGCCGACGGACTAGCGGTTTCGAGACCCAGTACTTC. It translates to CASSRRTSGFETQYF. Supplemented by reference TRBV9 and TRBJ2-5, the full variable domain reads DSGVTQTPKHLITATGQRVTLRCSPRSGDLSVYWYQQSLDQGLQFLIQYYNGEERAKGNILERFSAQQFPDLHSELNLSSLELGDSALYFCASSRRTSGFETQYFGPGTRLLVL.

The V gene is TRBV11-1, the J gene TRBJ2-1; D may be TRBD1 (6 bases). The CDR3 is 14 amino acids. Trimming stripped 5 bases from V and 6 bases from J, with 14 bases between. From germline, CDR1 is SGHAT and CDR2 FQDESV (reference sequence). In DNA form, the CDR3 reads TGTGCCAGCAGCGCCGGACAGACGGGCAATGAGCAGTTCTTC. Its protein product is CASSAGQTGNEQFF.

The chain joins TRBV3-1 (or the pseudogene TRBV3-2) to TRBJ2-7; D gene unclear. Germline V lookup: CDR1 LGHDT, CDR2 YNNKEL (reference sequence). Trimming stripped 1 base from V and 4 bases from J, with 11 bases between. The CDR3 is made up of 14 amino acids. CDR3 amino acids: CASSQGFAVYEQYF. The CDR3, as DNA: TGTGCCAGCAGCCAAGGATTCGCGGTATACGAGCAGTACTTC.

Worth noting for this clone: At one boundary the junction diverges from the germline segment, which might be a read error. The chain couples TRBV15 to TRBJ2-5; TRBD1 matches 8 bases. This CDR3 spans 15 amino acids. Germline V gives CDR1 LNHNV, CDR2 YYDKDF (reference sequence). CDR3 nucleotides: TGTGCCACCAGCGGAGACAGGGGTTTAGGGTTGGCCCAGTACTTC. This codes for CATSGDRGLGLAQYF.

This chain uses TRBV5-8 with TRBJ2-1; 8 bases match TRBD1. Germline V CDR1 and CDR2: SGHTS, YDEGEE. V dropped 0 bases and J dropped 7; count of bases not matched to a gene: 3. This CDR3 region has 14 residues. CDR3 in amino acids: CASSLATGGNEQFF. In DNA, the CDR3 is TGTGCCAGCAGCTTGGCCACAGGGGGTAATGAGCAGTTCTTC.

This chain uses TRBV28 with TRBJ2-7; D is perhaps TRBD1 (5 bases). V lost 5 bases, J lost 4 bases, and 24 bases lay in between. The V gene's germline CDR1 is MDHEN and CDR2 SYDVKM. This CDR3 has 17 residues. CDR3: CASSPPLGHGGFYEQYF. The DNA for the CDR3 is TGTGCCAGCAGTCCCCCTCTTGGACACGGTGGGTTTTACGAGCAGTACTTC.

V gene TRBV14 combines with J gene TRBJ2-5; 8 nucleotides line up with TRBD1. CDR1 and CDR2 from the germline V gene are SGHDN and FVKESK. J gave up 2 bases and V 4 bases, and 3 bases lay outside the gene matches. The CDR3 loop spans 14 amino acids. The CDR3 bases are TGTGCCAGCAGCCTCAGGGGGCGGCAAGAGACCCAGTACTTC. Its protein product is CASSLRGRQETQYF.

The rearrangement joins TRBV6-4 to TRBJ1-2, with 8 bases lining up with TRBD1. This CDR3 has 16 residues. Germline V gene sequence: CDR1 MRHNA, CDR2 SNTAGT. The V and J ends lost 2 bases and 4 bases, in that order; junction bases with no gene match: 9. The DNA for the CDR3 is TGTGCCAGCAGTGACGAAGCAGGGGGCTCCCGCTATGGCTACACCTTC. This encodes CASSDEAGGSRYGYTF.

The table lists this clone with a count of one. The rearrangement joins TRBV9 to TRBJ2-1; D perhaps matches TRBD2 (5 bases). Germline-derived CDR1 and CDR2 are SGDLS and YYNGEE. The CDR3 has 12 amino acids. Trimming pared 4 bases from V and 8 bases from J, leaving 10 bases between. The CDR3 region is CASSNTGDEQFF. In nucleotides, the CDR3 is TGTGCCAGCAGCAATACCGGGGATGAGCAGTTCTTC.

The chain employs TRBV7-2 and TRBJ2-3, with 7 bases fitting TRBD2. Germline loops: CDR1 SGHTA, CDR2 FQGNSA. The CDR3 has 18 amino acids. J lost 1 base, V lost 1 base, and 11 bases had no gene match. The chain's CDR3 is CASSLVPLAGEGTDTQYF. CDR3 nucleotide sequence: TGTGCCAGCAGCTTAGTCCCTTTGGCGGGAGAGGGCACAGATACGCAGTATTTT.

V usage is TRBV10-3 and J usage is TRBJ2-1; D gene ambiguous. From germline, CDR1 is ENHRY and CDR2 SYGVKD. This CDR3 is 11 amino acids long. Trimming stripped 4 bases from V and 6 bases from J, with 4 bases between. The DNA for the CDR3 is TGTGCCATCAGTGGTCTCAATGAGCAGTTCTTC. Protein: CAISGLNEQFF.

The chain carries TRBV29-1 and TRBJ2-3; maybe TRBD1 (5 bases). This CDR3 comprises 12 residues. Trimming left V 7 bases short and J 0 bases short, with 8 bases between. The germline CDR1 and CDR2 sequences are SQVTM and ANQGSEA. In DNA, the CDR3 is TGCAGCGCGACAGCTAGCACAGATACGCAGTATTTT. Amino acid sequence: CSATASTDTQYF.

This clone was observed a few times. The rearrangement links TRBV7-9 to TRBJ2-2; 7 bases are shared with TRBD1. J gave up 5 bases and V 4 bases, and 7 bases lay outside the gene matches. The CDR3 has 15 residues. Germline CDR1 reads SEHNR; CDR2 reads FQNEAQ (reference sequence). For the CDR3, the DNA is TGTGCCAGCAGCTCTGGACAGGTCCGGACCGGGGAGCTGTTTTTT. Amino acid sequence: CASSSGQVRTGELFF.

The chain recombines TRBV7-6 with TRBJ2-7; TRBD2 aligns across 7 bases. V lost 5 bases, J lost 1 base, and 11 bases stayed unmatched. This CDR3 has 16 residues. Germline loops: CDR1 SGHVS, CDR2 FNYEAQ. CDR3 bases: TGTGCCAGCAGCGACGTGGGCGGGAGAGGATCCTACGAGCAGTACTTC. It encodes CASSDVGGRGSYEQYF.

This clone was detected once. CDR3: CASSQDPQSSGSTDTQYF. CDR3 DNA: TGCGCCAGCAGCCAAGACCCCCAGTCTAGCGGAAGCACAGATACGCAGTATTTT. V is TRBV4-3 and J is TRBJ2-3, with 7 bases identical to TRBD2. This CDR3 has 18 amino acids. Germline CDR1 is LGHNA and CDR2 is YSLEER. The V segment lost 0 bases and the J segment 0 bases; nucleotides outside the gene matches: 9.

The CDR3 loop is CASSRGPPANTGELFF. The DNA of the CDR3 is TGTGCCAGCTCTCGAGGCCCCCCCGCGAACACCGGGGAGCTGTTTTTT. The genes are TRBV18 and TRBJ2-2; D is unclear. The CDR3 spans 16 residues. V was shortened by 6 bases and J by 0 bases, with 14 bases between the two germline ends. Germline CDR1 reads KGHSH; CDR2 reads LQKENI.

The genes are TRBV7-9 and TRBJ2-7; maybe TRBD1 (6 bases). Germline loops: CDR1 SEHNR, CDR2 FQNEAQ (reference sequence). The CDR3 is 14 amino acids. V was cut by 4 bases and J by 4 bases, with 14 bases left in between. This chain's CDR3 is CASSSGDKIYEQYF. Here the CDR3 DNA reads TGTGCCAGCAGCTCCGGGGACAAAATTTACGAGCAGTACTTC.

V and J are TRBV10-2 and TRBJ2-7; D not resolved. The germline CDR1 and CDR2 sequences are WSHSY and SAAADI. V lost 8 bases and J 0 bases, leaving 11 bases between the germline ends. The CDR3 sequence is 13 residues long. The CDR3 nucleotides read TGCGCCAGCTCTAGAGAGCGCTCCTACGAGCAGTACTTC. This encodes CASSRERSYEQYF.

V is TRBV5-1 and J is TRBJ1-3; a possible D gene is TRBD1 (6 bases). CDR1 is SGHRS and CDR2 is YFSETQ in the germline V gene. This CDR3 is built from 15 residues. Trimming stripped 5 bases from V and 0 bases from J, with 12 bases between. The CDR3 DNA follows: TGCGCCAGCAGAAAACAGGGCCTCTCTGGAAACACCATATATTTT. It specifies CASRKQGLSGNTIYF.

V gene TRBV11-2 combines with J gene TRBJ2-5; D is uncertain. Trimming cost V 2 bases and J 8 bases, with 15 bases left between them. Germline loops: CDR1 SGHAT, CDR2 FQNNGV. This CDR3 contains 14 residues. DNA for the CDR3: TGTGCCAGCAGCTTAAAGTTCCCCGAGGCTACCCAGTACTTC. The encoded protein is CASSLKFPEATQYF.

The chain has TRBV27 and TRBJ2-5, with 9 bases fitting TRBD2. This CDR3 spans 15 amino acids. V dropped 3 bases and J dropped 5; count of bases not matched to a gene: 7. Germline V CDR1 and CDR2: MNHEY, SMNVEV (reference sequence). The CDR3 here is CASSFAGTSLETQYF. DNA for the CDR3: TGTGCCAGCAGTTTCGCCGGGACTAGCCTCGAGACCCAGTACTTC.

The chain has TRBV20-1 and TRBJ2-5, with D perhaps matching TRBD2 (5 bases). The CDR3 is made up of 11 amino acids. Germline V lookup: CDR1 DFQATT, CDR2 SNEGSKA (reference sequence). V lost 8 bases, J lost 5 bases, and 12 bases lay in between. The CDR3 reads CSRGLGETQYF. The CDR3 DNA follows: TGCAGTCGCGGACTGGGGGAGACCCAGTACTTC.

This clone occurred once. The chain recombines TRBV5-1 with TRBJ2-2; TRBD1 agrees at 7 bases. Germline-derived CDR1 and CDR2 are SGHRS and YFSETQ. CDR3 length: 14 amino acids. J was trimmed by 3 bases and V by 4 bases; bases with no gene match: 3. The DNA of the CDR3 is TGCGCCAGCAGCCGGGACAGCTACACCGGGGAGCTGTTTTTT. It codes for CASSRDSYTGELFF.

The chain carries TRBV18 and TRBJ1-6; maybe TRBD1 (6 bases). Trimming took 6 bases from V and 7 from J, leaving 13 bases between them. The CDR3 covers 14 residues. CDR1 is KGHSH, CDR2 LQKENI, per germline. The CDR3 here is CASSAPGVNSPLHF. DNA for the CDR3: TGTGCCAGCTCCGCCCCAGGGGTAAATTCACCCCTCCACTTT.